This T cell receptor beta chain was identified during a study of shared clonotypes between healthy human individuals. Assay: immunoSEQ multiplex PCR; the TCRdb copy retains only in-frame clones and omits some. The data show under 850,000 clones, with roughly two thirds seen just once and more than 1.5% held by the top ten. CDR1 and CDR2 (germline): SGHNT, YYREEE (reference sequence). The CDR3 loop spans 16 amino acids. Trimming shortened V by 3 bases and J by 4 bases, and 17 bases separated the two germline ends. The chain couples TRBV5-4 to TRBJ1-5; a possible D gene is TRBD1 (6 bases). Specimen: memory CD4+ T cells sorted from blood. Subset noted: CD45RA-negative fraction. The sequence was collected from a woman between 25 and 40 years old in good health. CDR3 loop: CASSYFGGGRNQPQHF. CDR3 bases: TGTGCCAGCAGCTATTTCGGAGGGGGGAGGAATCAGCCCCAGCATTTT.